Shown below are 28 T cell receptor beta chains from a single sample sequenced in a study of shared clonotypes between healthy human individuals. Measured with immunoSEQ multiplex PCR; TCRdb has only the in-frame clones, and not every one. This sample has 1.5 million to 1.9 million clones, with approximately 98% found just once. The sample taken for sequencing was naive CD4+ T cells sorted from blood. Subset: CD45RA+ positively selected. The origin of the receptors is a young man in good health.

The chain joins TRBV25-1 to TRBJ2-4; tentative D call: TRBD2 (5 bases). Looked up from germline, CDR1 is MGHDK and CDR2 is SYGVNS. With 3 bases removed from V and 0 bases from J, the gap between germline ends came to 6 bases. The CDR3 sequence is 14 residues long. CDR3 coding DNA: TGTGCCAGCAGTGATGAGGGAGCCAAAAACATTCAGTACTTC. Its protein product is CASSDEGAKNIQYF.

The chain combines TRBV27 with TRBJ1-5; D is unclear. Germline CDR1 is MNHEY and CDR2 is SMNVEV (reference sequence). CDR3 length: 15 amino acids. Deletions cut 1 base from V and 0 bases from J, with 7 bases between. The CDR3 DNA is TGTGCCAGCAGTTTATTAGCGGGTAGCAATCAGCCCCAGCATTTT. Its translation is CASSLLAGSNQPQHF.

The chain joins TRBV27 to TRBJ2-7, with TRBD1 matching over 7 bases. Germline V gives CDR1 MNHEY, CDR2 SMNVEV (reference sequence). CDR3 length: 14 amino acids. The V gene end was trimmed by 7 bases and the J gene end by 4 bases; junction bases not matched to a gene: 10. CDR3 coding DNA: TGTGCCAGCAACCGACAGGGACCTTTGTACGAGCAGTACTTC. It codes for CASNRQGPLYEQYF.

In its sample, this clone was seen a few times. V is TRBV29-1 and J is TRBJ2-7, with 11 positions matching TRBD1. The CDR3 is 15 residues long. The germline V gene encodes CDR1 SQVTM and CDR2 ANQGSEA. V was pared by 8 bases and J by 6 bases, with 15 bases of the junction left unmatched. CDR3 residues: CSIATGTGGKGEQYF. The DNA for the CDR3 is TGCAGCATAGCAACCGGGACAGGGGGAAAAGGCGAGCAGTACTTC.

This chain uses TRBV5-4 with TRBJ2-1; 12 nucleotides match TRBD2. Trimming took 0 bases from V and 8 from J; bases not matched to a gene: 3. This CDR3 has 15 amino acids. Germline assignment: CDR1 SGHNT and CDR2 YYREEE (reference sequence). Written as DNA, the CDR3 is TGTGCCAGCAGCTTGGTACTAGCGGGAGGACATGAGCAGTTCTTC. Translating it yields CASSLVLAGGHEQFF. The full variable domain, in which reference TRBV5-4 and TRBJ2-1 provide the parts outside the CDR3, is ETGVTQSPTHLIKTRGQQVTLRCSSQSGHNTVSWYQQALGQGPQFIFQYYREEENGRGNFPPRFSGLQFPNYSSELNVNALELDDSALYLCASSLVLAGGHEQFFGPGTRLTVL.

The genes are TRBV7-8 and TRBJ1-2; TRBD1 is a possible D gene (6 bases). Trimming left V 5 bases short and J 4 bases short, with 20 bases between. The CDR3 is 16 residues long. Germline lookup yields CDR1 SGHVS and CDR2 FQNEAQ. Written as DNA, the CDR3 is TGTGCCAGCAGCCACCGACCCCCAGGGGCGGGCTATGGCTACACCTTC. Its protein product is CASSHRPPGAGYGYTF.

The chain recombines TRBV25-1 with TRBJ2-2; 8 bases are shared with TRBD1. Looked up from germline, CDR1 is MGHDK and CDR2 is SYGVNS. With V trimmed by 8 bases and J by 3 bases, 5 bases remained unmatched. The CDR3 is 14 residues long. The CDR3 DNA follows: TGTGCCAGCCAGGGGGCCTTCCACACCGGGGAGCTGTTTTTT. Residues: CASQGAFHTGELFF.

As regards this clone: The same CDR3 also results from other DNA sequences found in this sample. V usage is TRBV6-5 and J usage is TRBJ2-5; no reliable D call. The CDR3 consists of 13 residues. The V end was cut by 5 bases, the J end by 2 bases, with 9 bases between. Germline V gives CDR1 MNHEY, CDR2 SVGAGI. The CDR3 here is CASSRDRQETQYF. In DNA form, the CDR3 reads TGTGCCAGCAGTAGAGACCGACAAGAGACCCAGTACTTC.

The rearrangement joins TRBV6-5 to TRBJ2-1, with 8 bases lining up with TRBD1. Germline V gene data show CDR1 as MNHEY and CDR2 as SVGAGI. J lost 10 bases, V lost 2 bases, and 7 bases had no gene match. This CDR3 is 14 amino acids long. DNA for the CDR3: TGTGCCAGCAGTTACCCGGACAGGGCTGGGGAGCAGTTCTTC. It codes for CASSYPDRAGEQFF.

The V call is TRBV5-1, the J call TRBJ2-3; possible D gene TRBD2, 7 bases. The germline gives CDR1 SGHRS, CDR2 YFSETQ. V shed 4 bases and J shed 6 bases, with 21 bases lying between them. The CDR3 is 16 amino acids. The CDR3 spells CASSRRSQGRGDTQYF. The CDR3, as DNA: TGCGCCAGCAGCCGACGTAGTCAGGGGAGGGGGGATACGCAGTATTTT. Filled out from reference TRBV5-1 and TRBJ2-3, the complete variable domain reads KAGVTQTPRYLIKTRGQQVTLSCSPISGHRSVSWYQQTPGQGLQFLFEYFSETQRNKGNFPGRFSGRQFSNSRSEMNVSTLELGDSALYLCASSRRSQGRGDTQYFGPGTRLTVL.

The chain couples TRBV28 to TRBJ2-5; TRBD2 matches 7 bases. V dropped 11 bases and J dropped 3; count of bases not matched to a gene: 18. The CDR3 covers 16 residues. The germline V gene has CDR1 MDHEN and CDR2 SYDVKM. DNA of the CDR3: TGTGCCTCCTCCGGGGGGAGCTTCAATCAGGAAGAGACCCAGTACTTC. This sequence encodes CASSGGSFNQEETQYF.

CDR3 coding DNA: TGTGCCAGTAGTGCTGGGACAGGGGGGAACAATGAGCAGTTCTTC. This translates into CASSAGTGGNNEQFF. The J gene is TRBJ2-1, the V gene TRBV19, with TRBD1 matching 11 bases. Germline-derived CDR1 and CDR2 are LNHDA and SQIVND (reference sequence). The V gene end was trimmed by 5 bases and the J gene end by 5 bases; junction bases not matched to a gene: 5. This CDR3 is 15 amino acids long.

The chain combines TRBV5-4 with TRBJ2-1; the match to TRBD1 covers 8 bases. Per germline, CDR1 SGHNT and CDR2 YYREEE (reference sequence). The CDR3 runs to 17 residues. V gave up 4 bases and J gave up 2 bases; unmatched junction bases: 11. The CDR3 is CASSPPPGTGTYNEQFF. The CDR3, as DNA: TGTGCCAGCAGCCCACCTCCCGGGACAGGAACCTACAATGAGCAGTTCTTC.

The chain combines TRBV9 with TRBJ2-1; 10 bases line up with TRBD2. From germline, CDR1 is SGDLS and CDR2 YYNGEE. V dropped 3 bases and J dropped 5; count of bases not matched to a gene: 14. The CDR3 is 18 residues long. This CDR3 is CASSAPLAGGPAHNEQFF. Here the CDR3 DNA reads TGTGCCAGCAGCGCCCCCTTAGCGGGAGGTCCTGCCCACAATGAGCAGTTCTTC.

About this clone itself: The sample contains more than one DNA sequence encoding this CDR3. V and J are TRBV18 and TRBJ1-1; 8 bases agree with TRBD1. The CDR3 contains 15 residues. The V segment lost 3 bases and the J segment 0 bases; nucleotides outside the gene matches: 3. CDR1 and CDR2 from the germline V gene are KGHSH and LQKENI. The CDR3 DNA sequence: TGTGCCAGCTCACCTAGGACAGGGATGAACACTGAAGCTTTCTTT. It specifies CASSPRTGMNTEAFF.

The chain joins TRBV18 to TRBJ2-5; perhaps TRBD2 as D (6 bases). The CDR3 sequence is 15 residues long. Trimming left V 2 bases short and J 1 base short, with 11 bases between. Germline values: CDR1 KGHSH, CDR2 LQKENI. This CDR3 is CASSPRFSGQETQYF. The CDR3 DNA is TGTGCCAGCTCACCAAGGTTTAGCGGCCAAGAGACCCAGTACTTC.

This chain links TRBV7-9 with TRBJ1-5, with D perhaps matching TRBD1 (5 bases). V lost 5 bases and J lost 2, with 16 bases in between. Germline V lookup: CDR1 SEHNR, CDR2 FQNEAQ (reference sequence). The CDR3 has 16 residues. CDR3 in amino acids: CASSPTGWDGNQPQHF. As DNA, the CDR3 is TGTGCCAGCAGCCCTACAGGCTGGGATGGCAATCAGCCCCAGCATTTT.

The chain employs TRBV7-9 and TRBJ2-7; TRBD2 agrees at 14 bases. The junction had 7 bases not matched to a gene; V was cut back by 4 bases and J by 2 bases. Germline CDR1 and CDR2: SEHNR and FQNEAQ (reference sequence). The CDR3 contains 17 residues. CDR3 region: CASSSPPGLAGAYEQYF. CDR3 coding DNA: TGTGCCAGCAGCTCCCCCCCGGGACTAGCGGGGGCCTACGAGCAGTACTTC.

This clone was picked up a small number of times. Other DNA sequences within the sample encode an identical CDR3. This rearrangement joins TRBV5-1 to TRBJ2-3; TRBD2 might be the D (5 bases). The V gene lost 0 bases and the J gene lost 0 bases, with 5 bases spanning the gap. Germline lookup yields CDR1 SGHRS and CDR2 YFSETQ. This CDR3 contains 14 residues. CDR3 in DNA: TGCGCCAGCAGCTTGGGAGGGAGCACAGATACGCAGTATTTT. This gives the protein CASSLGGSTDTQYF.

The chain couples TRBV2 to TRBJ1-6; D remains ambiguous. The CDR3 contains 16 residues. Trimming pared 1 base from V and 0 bases from J, leaving 7 bases between. Germline V gene lookup returns CDR1 SNHLY and CDR2 FYNNEI. CDR3 coding DNA: TGTGCCAGCAGTGAAGACGAGGTCTCCTATAATTCACCCCTCCACTTT. Amino acid sequence: CASSEDEVSYNSPLHF.

The rearrangement uses TRBV28 and TRBJ1-5; D might be TRBD1 (5 bases). This CDR3 has 14 amino acids. The germline V and J ends were trimmed by 3 bases and 6 bases, with 12 bases remaining between them. CDR1 MDHEN and CDR2 SYDVKM come from the germline V gene. The CDR3 is CASSFEQAIQPQHF. CDR3 DNA: TGTGCCAGCAGTTTTGAACAGGCGATTCAGCCCCAGCATTTT.

The V call is TRBV14, the J call TRBJ2-7, with TRBD1 identical over 10 bases. This CDR3 spans 18 amino acids. From germline, CDR1 is SGHDN and CDR2 FVKESK. Unmatched junction bases numbered 13, after V lost 1 base and J lost 4 bases. The CDR3 reads CASSQGMGMGQGSYEQYF. CDR3 sequence (DNA): TGTGCCAGCAGCCAAGGCATGGGGATGGGACAGGGGTCTTACGAGCAGTACTTC.

The chain joins TRBV11-2 to TRBJ2-2; no definite D call. The CDR3 extends over 14 amino acids. The V gene lost 1 base and the J gene lost 6 bases, with 9 bases spanning the gap. CDR1 SGHAT and CDR2 FQNNGV come from the germline V gene. Written as DNA, the CDR3 is TGTGCCAGCAGCTTAGTGGTGTACCCCGGGGAGCTGTTTTTT. This translates into CASSLVVYPGELFF.

The V call is TRBV28, the J call TRBJ2-1; 8 positions match TRBD2. Trimming cost V 11 bases and J 9 bases; bases outside gene matches: 24. The CDR3 loop spans 17 amino acids. Looked up from germline, CDR1 is MDHEN and CDR2 is SYDVKM. The CDR3 region is CAARRTSFVIMGGEQFF. The CDR3 coding sequence is TGTGCCGCCCGACGGACTAGCTTCGTCATTATGGGCGGTGAGCAGTTCTTC.

The rearrangement joins TRBV15 to TRBJ2-7; D remains ambiguous. V was pared by 0 bases and J by 1 base, with 4 bases between. This CDR3 comprises 13 residues. Germline V gene data show CDR1 as LNHNV and CDR2 as YYDKDF (reference sequence). CDR3 residues: CATSREASYEQYF. CDR3 coding DNA: TGTGCCACCAGCAGAGAGGCGTCCTACGAGCAGTACTTC.

The V and J genes are TRBV6-5 and TRBJ2-1; 9 bases fit TRBD1. Germline-derived CDR1 and CDR2 are MNHEY and SVGAGI. V lost 5 bases, J lost 4 bases, and 6 bases stayed unmatched. The CDR3 is 15 residues long. CDR3 sequence: CASSKTGGVYNEQFF. CDR3 coding DNA: TGTGCCAGCAGTAAGACAGGGGGAGTGTACAATGAGCAGTTCTTC.

The chain couples TRBV29-1 to TRBJ2-5; TRBD1 is a possible D gene (6 bases). Trimming took off 5 bases at V and 5 bases at J, with 12 bases between the two ends. The CDR3 has 12 residues. Per the germline V gene, CDR1 is SQVTM and CDR2 is ANQGSEA. The CDR3 reads CSVHREIETQYF. The CDR3 bases are TGCAGCGTTCACAGGGAGATCGAGACCCAGTACTTC.

CDR3 sequence reads: CASSPPGTSGHNEQFF. In DNA, the CDR3 is TGTGCCAGCTCACCACCTGGGACTAGCGGTCACAATGAGCAGTTCTTC. The gene calls are TRBV18 and TRBJ2-1; 11 bases agree with TRBD2. V shed 0 bases, J shed 5 bases, and the junction held 3 bases outside the gene matches. The CDR3 extends over 16 amino acids. Germline V gene lookup returns CDR1 KGHSH and CDR2 LQKENI. Based on the CDR3 plus reference TRBV18 and TRBJ2-1, the full variable domain is NAGVMQNPRHLVRRRGQEARLRCSPMKGHSHVYWYRQLPEEGLKFMVYLQKENIIDESGMPKERFSAEFPKEGPSILRIQQVVRGDSAAYFCASSPPGTSGHNEQFFGPGTRLTVL.